Listed here is a single T cell receptor (beta chain). The data were taken from a study of blood T cell repertoires in COVID-19. Study in general: Sites in the United States, Italy and Spain provided acute and convalescent COVID-19 samples. PBMCs, B-cell-depleted T cells, or T cells provided the cDNA or gDNA that made up the material.

Germline V gene lookup returns CDR1 MNHEY and CDR2 SVGEGT. After removal of 4 bases from V and 6 bases from J, the junction contained 8 bases not matched to a gene. CDR3 size: 15 residues. In the authors' methods: From reference gene primer amplification, estimates of nucleated cell counts were derived. The protocol was immunoSEQ multiplex PCR, while the TCRdb copy is restricted to in-frame clones and leaves out a portion. From that table come the V and J calls and clone size; the DNA was used to work out D and trimming. The data show about 120,000 clones, over 60% seen once. The material sequenced was peripheral blood. The chain uses TRBV6-2 or TRBV6-3 and TRBJ2-1; 8 nucleotides align to TRBD2. The source is a woman between 70 and 85 years old with acute or convalescent COVID-19. CDR3 amino acids: CASSWWAGGRNEQFF. As DNA, the CDR3 is TGTGCCAGCAGTTGGTGGGCGGGGGGCCGCAATGAGCAGTTCTTC.